The entry below describes one T cell receptor (beta chain). TCRdb's copy holds only in-frame clones and misses some; the assay was immunoSEQ multiplex PCR. The sample includes about 350,000 clones, more than 75% of them seen just once. The sample originates from a study of blood T cell repertoires in COVID-19. Study background: Material from acute and convalescent COVID-19 was sourced from the United States, Italy and Spain. In each case, the material was cDNA or gDNA derived from T cells, B-cell-depleted T cells, or PBMCs.

Participants came from about 23 US areas, aged roughly 18 to 95 years. V was clipped by 7 bases and J by 7 bases, with 19 bases between them. The CDR3 is 15 residues long. Germline CDR1 MNHEY, CDR2 SVGAGI. The clonotype was recovered from a woman aged 25 to 39 who had recovered from COVID-19. The specimen was PBMCs or T cells enriched from blood (not recorded which). V and J are TRBV6-5 and TRBJ2-2; D ambiguous. CDR3 protein: CASTRLSSPHGELFF. DNA of the CDR3: TGTGCCAGCACTCGCCTGAGCTCTCCCCACGGGGAGCTGTTTTTT.